This record looks at one TCR beta chain sequence and its context. Its antigen is unknown. The data stem from a study of cytomegalovirus exposure and HLA in healthy donors. Overall study results and limits: Association of about 17,000 TCR beta sequences with HLA alleles was found at 0.05 false discovery rate in a later analysis. Compared with the roughly 700-donor mean, an Asian-associated ancestry cluster reportedly had fewer N-insertions, according to a later analysis. One variant, a missense change in DCLRE1C, was linked in a later analysis to TCR beta V- and J-gene trimming.

The PCR used 60 Vbeta and 13 Jbeta primers. Under the authors' procedure: There were about 86 million unique TCR beta chains by a later count, and some 12 million of them were shared. TCRdb keeps only in-frame clones here, not all; method: immunoSEQ multiplex PCR. V, J and clone size derive from that table, while D and trimming were established from the DNA sequence. The sample has about 160,000 clones; over 75% are singletons. Germline V gene sequence: CDR1 SEHNR, CDR2 FQNEAQ (reference sequence). The CDR3 is 14 amino acids. The V and J ends lost 5 bases and 6 bases, in that order; junction bases with no gene match: 10.

Specimen: PBMCs. The TCR was taken from a man aged 40-49 years in good health and CMV-seronegative. The rearrangement links TRBV7-9 to TRBJ2-7; 7 nucleotides line up with TRBD1. The chain's CDR3 is CASSPRDSVSEQYF. CDR3 nucleotides: TGTGCCAGCAGCCCTCGGGACAGCGTCTCCGAGCAGTACTTC.